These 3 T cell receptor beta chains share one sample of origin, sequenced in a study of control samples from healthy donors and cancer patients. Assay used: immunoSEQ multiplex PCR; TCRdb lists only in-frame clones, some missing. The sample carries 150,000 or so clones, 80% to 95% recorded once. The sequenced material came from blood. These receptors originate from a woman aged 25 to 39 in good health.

CDR3 protein: CASSARGPYEQYF. The CDR3 region has the DNA TGTGCCAGCAGCGCGCGGGGGCCCTACGAGCAGTACTTC. The chain recombines TRBV6-2 or TRBV6-3 with TRBJ2-7, with D possibly matching TRBD2 (7 bases). V was cut by 6 bases and J by 2 bases, with 11 bases left in between. The CDR3 contains 13 residues. Germline CDR1 MNHEY, CDR2 SVGEGT.

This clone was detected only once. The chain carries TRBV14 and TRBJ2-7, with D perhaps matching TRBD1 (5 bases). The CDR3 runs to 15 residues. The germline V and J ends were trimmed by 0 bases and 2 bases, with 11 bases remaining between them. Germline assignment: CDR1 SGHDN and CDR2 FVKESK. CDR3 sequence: CASSQESQGPYEQYF. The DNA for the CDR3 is TGTGCCAGCAGCCAAGAATCTCAGGGCCCCTACGAGCAGTACTTC.

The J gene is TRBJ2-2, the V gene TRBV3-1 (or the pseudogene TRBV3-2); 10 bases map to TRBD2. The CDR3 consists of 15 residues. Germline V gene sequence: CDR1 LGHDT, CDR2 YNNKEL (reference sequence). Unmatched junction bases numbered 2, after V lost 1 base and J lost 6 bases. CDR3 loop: CASSQGLAGSGELFF. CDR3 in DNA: TGTGCCAGCAGCCAAGGACTAGCGGGTTCCGGGGAGCTGTTTTTT.